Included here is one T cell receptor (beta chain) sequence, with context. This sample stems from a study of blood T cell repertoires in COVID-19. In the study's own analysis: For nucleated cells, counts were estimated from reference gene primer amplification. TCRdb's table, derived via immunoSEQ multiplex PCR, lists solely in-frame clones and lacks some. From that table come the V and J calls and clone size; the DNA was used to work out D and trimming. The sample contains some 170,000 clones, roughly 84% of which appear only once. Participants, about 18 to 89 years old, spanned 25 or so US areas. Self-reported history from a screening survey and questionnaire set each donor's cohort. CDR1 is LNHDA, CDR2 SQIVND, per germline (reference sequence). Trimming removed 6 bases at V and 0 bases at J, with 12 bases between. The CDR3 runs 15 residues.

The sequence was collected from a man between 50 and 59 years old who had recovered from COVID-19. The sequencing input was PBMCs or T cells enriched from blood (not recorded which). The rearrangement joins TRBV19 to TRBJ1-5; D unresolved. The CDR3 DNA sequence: TGTGCCAGTAGAGGACCGGGAGATAGCAATCAGCCCCAGCATTTT. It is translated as CASRGPGDSNQPQHF.